This TCR beta chain is drawn from a study of shared clonotypes between healthy human individuals (TCRdb year 2020). Broadly, across the study: A couple of women and a few men aged 18 to 49 years were included in the cohort. Each donor's leukapheresis produced roughly between roughly 0.85 and 10 billion PBMCs. For each donor, CD4 naive and CD4 memory were each given three plates, CD8 naive was given two plates, and CD8 memory was given one plate. Libraries were prepared and TCR repertoires were sequenced by different laboratories using diverse techniques, in order to increase sequencing depth and limit assay-specific biases. To estimate repertoire size and how much clonotypes are shared between individuals, the study performed deep sequencing of blood TCR repertoires from five healthy adults. Overall study outcomes, separate from this receptor: Pairwise subsampling indicated that sequencing depth was expected to affect the degree of clonotype sharing among donors. Sharing across a few donors was observed for 5% to 6.5% of naive CD4, around 3.5% of naive CD8, around 2.5% of memory CD4, and around 0.4% of memory CD8 clonotypes. Because the study included a small number of donors, the genetic and exposure-history diversity represented was limited. Larger estimated clonotype richness was generally found for naive subsets than for memory subsets. Incomplete sequencing was indicated by rarefaction of sorted-subset datasets, despite the large sequencing depth. Compared with non-shared clonotypes, clonotypes shared by all four sorted-subset donors had higher generation probabilities. Sampling was restricted to blood, and TCR repertoires in tissues likely differ from the TCR repertoires found in blood.

The germline V gene (reference sequence) specifies SEHNR as CDR1 and FQNEAQ as CDR2. The CDR3 covers 16 residues, taking in both the cysteine and the phenylalanine. Only the CDR3 part of the read is kept: 48 bases, read in frame from the first base. Relative to germline, V is 2 bases shorter and J is 2 bases shorter, with 15 bases between their ends. Using the deep immunoSEQ assay, TCR CDR3 regions were amplified from genomic DNA by multiplex PCR. For each cell subset, the extracted genomic DNA was distributed evenly across all wells of several immunoSEQ 96-well plates, and each plate served as one replicate. For sorted subsets, around 200 ng genomic DNA, equal to 25,000 to 35,000 T cell genomes, was loaded into each replicate PCR. The purified libraries were quantified using a Qubit 3.0 fluorometer, sized with a Bioanalyzer 2100, and then quantified again using the KAPA Library Quantification kit. Every immunoSEQ 96-well plate was sequenced on a dedicated single-read 150-cycle Illumina NextSeq 550 flow cell. The study's processing was this. Because only junctional sequences without quality scores were contained in the immunoSEQ output, filtering matching that applied to full-length reads could not be performed. To assign V/J genes and CDR3, sequences were annotated against IMGT germline references using PyIR, a Python wrapper for IgBLAST v1.9. Reads were removed for weak V/J assignments (E-value above 1e-6), missing CDR3, stop codons, out-of-frame junctions, or ambiguous translated residues. V3J clonotypes were defined as sequences sharing an identical inferred V gene, J gene, and CDR3 amino acid sequence. Percentage overlap between repertoires was calculated by dividing the number of shared unique clonotypes by the size of the smaller repertoire. RTK rarefaction, the Chao1 estimator, and Recon v2.1 estimates of unobserved clonotypes were used to assess repertoire richness. OLGA was used to compute generation probabilities for all TCRbeta clonotypes that the gDNA method yielded from a handful of donors. Entries here come from immuneACCESS through TCRdb and include only in-frame sequences with V and J called. Some clones fail to appear in such tables; in the studies checked, an unresolved V gene covers under half of the shortfall, and the cause of the remainder is unknown. Clone size and the V and J calls come from that table; the DNA yielded D and trimming. For this sample there are hundreds of thousands of clones; over 65% appear just once. The leading ten clones occupy about 1.8% of the sample.

This clone was detected a few times. Its specific antigen is unknown. No much larger clone exists at a distance of one base, and base qualities are not known. Healthy HIV-negative adults with no recently reported acute infections or vaccinations were included as donors. Every donor was a Caucasian adult living in Nashville, Tennessee, USA. CD4+ T cells were enriched by magnetic negative selection; naive cells were then positively selected on CD45RA, and the negative fraction formed the memory subset. Blood was collected by leukapheresis, and PBMCs were isolated by Ficoll-Histopaque density gradient centrifugation and then cryopreserved in liquid nitrogen vapor phase. Analytical flow cytometry was used to check the purity and quantity of each magnetically sorted T cell population. Genomic DNA was isolated from every sorted fraction and measured by UV absorbance on a Nanodrop 2000c.

This chain is built from TRBV7-9 and TRBJ2-5; matching of 5 bases hints at TRBD2 as the D gene. The origin of this receptor is a woman in her thirties in good health. Sequenced input: memory CD4+ T cells sorted from blood. Reading the label with the study, this specimen's cell subset or site is: CD45RA-negative fraction. The nucleotides are TGTGCCAGCAGCTTATACGGGTGGAGGTCTCAAGAGACCCAGTACTTC. The resulting protein is CASSLYGWRSQETQYF.